This T cell receptor (beta chain) was recovered during a study of CD8 T cells in Susac syndrome. Reverse transcription used about 0.45 to 1 ug RNA and random hexamers. TCRdb reprocessed the immunoSEQ multiplex PCR reads via MiXCR and lists one record per CDR3 protein. The sample lists tens of thousands of distinct CDR3 sequences, 85% to 95% occurring once. The V gene end was trimmed by 4 bases and the J gene end by 3 bases; junction bases not matched to a gene: 3. This CDR3 region has 13 residues. CDR1 and CDR2 (germline): SGDLS, YYNGEE. Study-wide results and caveats: As the study acknowledged, the number of individuals in its TCR sequencing and HLA analysis was relatively small.

Sequencing of TCR beta drew on CD8+ and CD4+ T cells from blood. Control patients had untreated stable or active relapsing-remitting multiple sclerosis by revised McDonald criteria. Details on this clonotype: Its specificity is unknown.

What was sequenced was CD8+ T cells from PBMCs. The chain has TRBV9 and TRBJ1-1; 7 bases are a match to TRBD1. This sequence originates from a human donor with multiple sclerosis. This CDR3 reads CASSQGGYTEAFF. CDR3 sequence (DNA): TGTGCCAGCAGCCAAGGGGGCTACACTGAAGCTTTCTTT.